This is a list of T cell receptor beta chains from one sample in a study of graft-versus-host responses after intestinal transplantation. These receptors' antigens are unknown. The data were produced by immunoSEQ multiplex PCR, yet TCRdb's version contains in-frame clones alone and is incomplete. The profile shows 41,000 or so clones, 90% to 95% of them singletons. Sequenced here: unstimulated CD8+ T cells sorted from spleen or lymph node cells, sampled before transplant. All receptors derive from a human donor who was the organ donor for an intestinal transplant. The CDR3 runs from the conserved cysteine through the conserved F or W. The order of the fields is V gene, CDR3 protein.

V gene: TRBV4-1; CDR3 protein: CASSPEDLDRHQTNTGELFF
V gene: TRBV13; CDR3 protein: CASSLGARGANVLTF
V gene: TRBV10-1; CDR3 protein: CASPGPQGFYEQYF
V gene: TRBV7-2; CDR3 protein: CASSFLAVRGTGELFF
V gene: TRBV6-5; CDR3 protein: CASRTWDRVLYF
V gene: TRBV29-1; CDR3 protein: CSAQGRGEKLFF
V gene: TRBV9; CDR3 protein: CASTPWQGASDTQYF
V gene: TRBV6-5; CDR3 protein: CASSPFGSSYEQYF
V gene: TRBV7-9; CDR3 protein: CASSPEGAGKTQYF
V gene: TRBV16; CDR3 protein: CASSIQGANTEAFF
V gene: TRBV7-3; CDR3 protein: CASSPGSGPMNTQYF
V gene: TRBV4-1; CDR3 protein: CASSQPEGLAGGETQYF
V gene: TRBV5-5; CDR3 protein: CASRRGGPLQYF
V gene: TRBV7-8; CDR3 protein: CASSFYIPRDEQYF
V gene: TRBV4-1; CDR3 protein: CASSHGGGEGETQYF
V gene: TRBV7-6; CDR3 protein: CASSLGDMNTEAFF
V gene: TRBV9; CDR3 protein: CASSVGGGTNEKLFF
V gene: TRBV5-1; CDR3 protein: CASSECSGCGANVLTF
V gene: TRBV4-2; CDR3 protein: CASSQGGTSGNTIYF
V gene: TRBV6-1; CDR3 protein: CASSELLAGGQETQYF
V gene: TRBV2; CDR3 protein: CASSEGHLPPVNYGYTF
V gene: TRBV29-1; CDR3 protein: CSVEFPGGGYPYGYTF
V gene: TRBV7-8; CDR3 protein: CASSVGTVYEQYF
V gene: TRBV21-1; CDR3 protein: CASGGPGSYEQYF
V gene: TRBV6-5; CDR3 protein: CASSSALSETQYF
V gene: TRBV15; CDR3 protein: CATSGGTSTNEKLFF
V gene: TRBV10-1; CDR3 protein: CASSMPGRDYYEQYF
V gene: TRBV4-1; CDR3 protein: CASSQRGLRWWGEKLFF
V gene: TRBV18; CDR3 protein: CASSPPLGGTVNTGELFF